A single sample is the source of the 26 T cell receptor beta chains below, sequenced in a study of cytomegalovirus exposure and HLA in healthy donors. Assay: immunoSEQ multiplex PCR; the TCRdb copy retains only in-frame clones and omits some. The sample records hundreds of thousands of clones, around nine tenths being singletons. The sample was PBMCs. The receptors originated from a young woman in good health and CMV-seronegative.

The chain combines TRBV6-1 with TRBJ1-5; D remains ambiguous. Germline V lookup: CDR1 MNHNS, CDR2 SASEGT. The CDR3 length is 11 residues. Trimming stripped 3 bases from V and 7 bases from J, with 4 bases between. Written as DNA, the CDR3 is TGTGCCAGCAGTGATATGCAGCCCCAGCATTTT. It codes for CASSDMQPQHF.

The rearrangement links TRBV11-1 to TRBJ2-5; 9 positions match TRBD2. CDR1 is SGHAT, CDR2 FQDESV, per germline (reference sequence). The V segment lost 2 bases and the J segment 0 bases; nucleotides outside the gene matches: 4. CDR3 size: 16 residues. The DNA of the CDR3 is TGTGCCAGCAGCTTAACGCTAGCGGGGTACCAAGAGACCCAGTACTTC. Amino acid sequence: CASSLTLAGYQETQYF. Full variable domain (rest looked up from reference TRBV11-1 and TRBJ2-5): EAEVAQSPRYKITEKSQAVAFWCDPISGHATLYWYRQILGQGPELLVQFQDESVVDDSQLPKDRFSAERLKGVDSTLKIQPAELGDSAMYLCASSLTLAGYQETQYFGPGTRLLVL.

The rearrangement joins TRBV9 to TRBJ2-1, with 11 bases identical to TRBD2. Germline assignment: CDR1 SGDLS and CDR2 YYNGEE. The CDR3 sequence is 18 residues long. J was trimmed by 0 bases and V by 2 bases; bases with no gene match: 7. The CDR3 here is CASSVGSGGDYSYNEQFF. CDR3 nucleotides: TGTGCCAGCAGCGTTGGTAGCGGGGGGGACTACTCCTACAATGAGCAGTTCTTC.

The CDR3 here is CASSFSIGDRSPYEQYF. DNA for the CDR3: TGTGCCAGCAGTTTTTCTATAGGGGACAGATCACCCTACGAGCAGTACTTC. V and J are TRBV27 and TRBJ2-7, with 7 bases matching TRBD1. The CDR3 has 17 residues. Germline assignment: CDR1 MNHEY and CDR2 SMNVEV (reference sequence). The V and J ends lost 3 bases and 2 bases, in that order; junction bases with no gene match: 13.

The CDR3 protein is CASSLQRVQLTDTQYF. The DNA of the CDR3 is TGTGCCAGCAGCTTGCAGCGGGTCCAACTCACAGATACGCAGTATTTT. This chain uses TRBV13 with TRBJ2-3; TRBD2 might be the D (6 bases). The V end lost 3 bases, the J end lost 2 bases, and 15 bases lay between the germline ends. Germline V gene sequence: CDR1 PRHDT, CDR2 FYEKMQ (reference sequence). The CDR3 sequence is 16 residues long.

CDR3 loop: CASRPPGAQGNYGYTF. The CDR3 region has the DNA TGTGCCAGCAGACCACCCGGCGCCCAGGGAAACTATGGCTACACCTTC. The J gene is TRBJ1-2, the V gene TRBV28; TRBD1 is a possible D gene (5 bases). Germline lookup yields CDR1 MDHEN and CDR2 SYDVKM. Trimming pared 6 bases from V and 2 bases from J, leaving 19 bases between. This CDR3 spans 16 amino acids.

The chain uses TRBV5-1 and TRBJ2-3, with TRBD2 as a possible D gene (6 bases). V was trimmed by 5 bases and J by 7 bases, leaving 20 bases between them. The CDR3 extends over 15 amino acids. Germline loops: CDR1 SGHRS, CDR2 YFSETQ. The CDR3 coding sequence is TGCGCCAGCAGTCCGGGACTCCGAAAGGTGAATACGCAGTATTTT. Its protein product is CASSPGLRKVNTQYF. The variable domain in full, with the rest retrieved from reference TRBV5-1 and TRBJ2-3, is KAGVTQTPRYLIKTRGQQVTLSCSPISGHRSVSWYQQTPGQGLQFLFEYFSETQRNKGNFPGRFSGRQFSNSRSEMNVSTLELGDSALYLCASSPGLRKVNTQYFGPGTRLTVL.

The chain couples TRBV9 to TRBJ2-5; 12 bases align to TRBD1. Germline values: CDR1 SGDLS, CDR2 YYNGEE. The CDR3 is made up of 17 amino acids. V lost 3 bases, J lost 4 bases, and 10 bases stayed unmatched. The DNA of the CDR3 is TGTGCCAGCAGCGGAGGGACAGGGGGCTTTCGTGTAGAGACCCAGTACTTC. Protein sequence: CASSGGTGGFRVETQYF.

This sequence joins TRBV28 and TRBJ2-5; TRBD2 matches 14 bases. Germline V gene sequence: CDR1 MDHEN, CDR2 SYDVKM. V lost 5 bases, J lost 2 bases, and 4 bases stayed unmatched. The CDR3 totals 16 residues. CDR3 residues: CASSGGTSGGQETQYF. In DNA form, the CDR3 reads TGTGCCAGCAGTGGGGGGACTAGCGGGGGTCAAGAGACCCAGTACTTC.

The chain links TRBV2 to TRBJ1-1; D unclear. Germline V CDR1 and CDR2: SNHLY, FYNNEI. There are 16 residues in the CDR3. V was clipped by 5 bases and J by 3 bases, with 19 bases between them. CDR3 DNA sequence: TGTGCCAGCAGTAAGTTCGGCGGGCAATGGGACACTGAAGCTTTCTTT. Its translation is CASSKFGGQWDTEAFF.

CDR3 amino acids: CASHEQGNTEAFF. The DNA for the CDR3 is TGTGCCAGTCATGAACAGGGAAACACTGAAGCTTTCTTT. The chain recombines TRBV28 with TRBJ1-1; D possibly corresponds to TRBD1 (6 bases). The CDR3 consists of 13 residues. Trimming stripped 9 bases from V and 2 bases from J, with 13 bases between. Germline values: CDR1 MDHEN, CDR2 SYDVKM.

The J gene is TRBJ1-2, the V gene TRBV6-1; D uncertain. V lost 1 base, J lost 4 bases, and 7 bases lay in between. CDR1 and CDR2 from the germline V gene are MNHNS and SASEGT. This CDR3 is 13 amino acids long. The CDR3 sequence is CASSEGLIYGYTF. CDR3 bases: TGTGCCAGCAGTGAAGGGCTGATCTATGGCTACACCTTC.

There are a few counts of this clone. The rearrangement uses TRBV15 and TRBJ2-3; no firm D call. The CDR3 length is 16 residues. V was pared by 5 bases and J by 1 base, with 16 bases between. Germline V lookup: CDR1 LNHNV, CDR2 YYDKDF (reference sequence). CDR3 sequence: CATSGPNSGRTDTQYF. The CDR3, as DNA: TGTGCCACCAGCGGTCCCAACAGTGGGCGCACAGATACGCAGTATTTT.

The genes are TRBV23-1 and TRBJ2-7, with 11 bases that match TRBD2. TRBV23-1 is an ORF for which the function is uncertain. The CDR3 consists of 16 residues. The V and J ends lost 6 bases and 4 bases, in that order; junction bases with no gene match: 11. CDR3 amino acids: CASSSLAGAASYEQYF. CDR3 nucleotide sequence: TGCGCCAGCAGCTCACTAGCGGGAGCGGCGTCGTACGAGCAGTACTTC.

The CDR3 region has the DNA TGTGCCAGCGCCAATTCCCGGGACTCTGGAAACACCATATATTTT. It translates to CASANSRDSGNTIYF. This rearrangement joins TRBV18 to TRBJ1-3; D is unresolved. This CDR3 contains 15 residues. V lost 8 bases, J lost 0 bases, and 14 bases lay in between. Germline CDR1 KGHSH, CDR2 LQKENI.

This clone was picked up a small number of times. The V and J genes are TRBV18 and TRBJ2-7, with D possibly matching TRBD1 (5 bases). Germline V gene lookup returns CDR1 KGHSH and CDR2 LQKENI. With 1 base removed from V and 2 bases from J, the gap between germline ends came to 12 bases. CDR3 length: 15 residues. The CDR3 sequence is CASSPLGLGTYEQYF. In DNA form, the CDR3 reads TGTGCCAGCTCACCACTGGGGCTTGGGACCTACGAGCAGTACTTC.

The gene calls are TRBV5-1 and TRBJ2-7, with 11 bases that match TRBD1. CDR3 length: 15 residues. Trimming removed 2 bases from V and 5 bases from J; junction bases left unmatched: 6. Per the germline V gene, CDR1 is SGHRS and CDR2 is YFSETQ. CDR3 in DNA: TGCGCCAGCAGCTTACAGGACAGGGGGCTCCACGAGCAGTACTTC. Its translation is CASSLQDRGLHEQYF. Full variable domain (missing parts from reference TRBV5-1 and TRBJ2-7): KAGVTQTPRYLIKTRGQQVTLSCSPISGHRSVSWYQQTPGQGLQFLFEYFSETQRNKGNFPGRFSGRQFSNSRSEMNVSTLELGDSALYLCASSLQDRGLHEQYFGPGTRLTVT.

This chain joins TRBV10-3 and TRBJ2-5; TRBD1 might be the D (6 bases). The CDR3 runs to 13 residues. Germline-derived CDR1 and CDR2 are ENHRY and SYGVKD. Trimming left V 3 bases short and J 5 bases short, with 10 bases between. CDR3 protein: CAISDVGAETQYF. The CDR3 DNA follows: TGTGCCATCAGTGACGTGGGGGCCGAGACCCAGTACTTC.

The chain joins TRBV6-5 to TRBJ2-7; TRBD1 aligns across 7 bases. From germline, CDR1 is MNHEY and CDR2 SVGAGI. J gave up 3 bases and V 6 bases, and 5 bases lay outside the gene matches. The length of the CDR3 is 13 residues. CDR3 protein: CASRQQGSYEQYF. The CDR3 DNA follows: TGTGCCAGCAGACAACAGGGGAGCTACGAGCAGTACTTC.

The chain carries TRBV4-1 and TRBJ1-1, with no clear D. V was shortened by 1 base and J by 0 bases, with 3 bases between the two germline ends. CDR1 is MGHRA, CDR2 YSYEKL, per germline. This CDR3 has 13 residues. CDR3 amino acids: CASSQAMNTEAFF. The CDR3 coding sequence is TGCGCCAGCAGCCAAGCTATGAACACTGAAGCTTTCTTT.

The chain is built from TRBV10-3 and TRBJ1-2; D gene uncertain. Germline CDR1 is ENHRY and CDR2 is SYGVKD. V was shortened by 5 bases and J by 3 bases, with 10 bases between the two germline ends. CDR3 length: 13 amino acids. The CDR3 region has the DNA TGTGCCATCAGTACAGCTTCCGACTATGGCTACACCTTC. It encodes CAISTASDYGYTF.

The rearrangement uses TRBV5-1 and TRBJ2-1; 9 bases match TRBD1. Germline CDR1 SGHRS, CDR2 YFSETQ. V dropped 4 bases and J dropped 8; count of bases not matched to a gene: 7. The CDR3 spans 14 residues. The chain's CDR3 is CASSPPGQGHEQFF. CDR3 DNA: TGCGCCAGCAGCCCGCCGGGACAGGGCCATGAGCAGTTCTTC.

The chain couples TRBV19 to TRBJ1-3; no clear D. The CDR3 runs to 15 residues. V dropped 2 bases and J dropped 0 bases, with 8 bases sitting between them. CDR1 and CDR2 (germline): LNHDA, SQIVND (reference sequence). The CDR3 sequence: CASSILAISGNTIYF. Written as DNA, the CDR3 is TGTGCCAGTAGTATACTGGCAATCTCTGGAAACACCATATATTTT.

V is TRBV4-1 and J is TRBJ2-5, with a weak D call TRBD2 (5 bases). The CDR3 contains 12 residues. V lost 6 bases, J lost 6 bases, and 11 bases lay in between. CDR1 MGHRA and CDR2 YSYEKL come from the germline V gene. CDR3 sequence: CASRGVGKTQYF. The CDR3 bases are TGCGCCAGCAGGGGAGTGGGAAAGACCCAGTACTTC.

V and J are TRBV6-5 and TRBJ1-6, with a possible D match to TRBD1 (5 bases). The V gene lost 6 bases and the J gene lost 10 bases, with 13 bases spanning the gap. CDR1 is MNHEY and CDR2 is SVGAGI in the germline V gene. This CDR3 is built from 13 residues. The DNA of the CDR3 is TGTGCCAGCAGGACCAGGGATAGGTCACCCCTCCACTTT. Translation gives CASRTRDRSPLHF.

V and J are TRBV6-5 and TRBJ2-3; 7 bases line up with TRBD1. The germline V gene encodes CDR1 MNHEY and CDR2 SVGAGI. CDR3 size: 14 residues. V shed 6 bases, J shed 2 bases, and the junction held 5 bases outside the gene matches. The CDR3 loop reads CASREDRITDTQYF. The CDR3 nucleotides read TGTGCCAGCAGGGAGGACAGGATCACAGATACGCAGTATTTT.